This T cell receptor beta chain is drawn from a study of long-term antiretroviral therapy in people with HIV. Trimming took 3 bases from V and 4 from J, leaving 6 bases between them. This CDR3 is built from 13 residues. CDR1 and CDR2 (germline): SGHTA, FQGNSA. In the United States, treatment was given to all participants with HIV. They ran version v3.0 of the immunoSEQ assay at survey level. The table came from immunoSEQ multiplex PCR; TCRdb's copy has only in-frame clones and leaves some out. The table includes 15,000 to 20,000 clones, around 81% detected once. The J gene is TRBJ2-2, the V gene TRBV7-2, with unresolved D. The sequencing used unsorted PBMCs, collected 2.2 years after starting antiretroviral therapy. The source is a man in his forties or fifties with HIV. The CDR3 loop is CASSFTSTGELFF. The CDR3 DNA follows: TGTGCCAGCAGCTTCACATCCACCGGGGAGCTGTTTTTT.